This T cell receptor (beta chain) emerged from a study of tumor-infiltrating lymphocytes in primary liver carcinoma. Study at large: T1-T3 N0M0 was the stage of the tumors, which were roughly 4 to 10 cm across.

Synthesis of TCR beta cDNA was carried out from 500 ng total RNA with a constant-region primer. Library construction for TCR beta comprised three nested multiplex PCR rounds performed with slightly modified ARM-PCR. TRBV1-TRBV30 forward and Cbeta reverse primers drove the first two roughly 10-cycle rounds. TCRdb passed the multiplex PCR reads through MiXCR, listing each CDR3 protein once. Seen here are 100,000 to 150,000 distinct CDR3 sequences, 64% observed once, and the top ten hold around 8.2%. This clonotype was detected ten times or more. Its specificity is unknown. Germline assignment: CDR1 SGHVS and CDR2 FQNEAQ. The CDR3 is 14 residues long. The ends lost 4 bases at V and 5 bases at J; junction bases unmatched: 7. General observations from the study: Roughly 7-25% of top clones, and no more, occurred in all five tumor regions.

Co-extracted RNA and DNA came from roughly 20-30 mg of unsorted bulk tissue. This clonotype originated in a woman aged 60 to 75 with primary liver carcinoma and hepatitis B virus infection. The chain employs TRBV7-8 and TRBJ2-5; 7 nucleotides align to TRBD2. Sequenced: liver tumor tissue from sampling region 3. Subset in this sample: tumor region T3, left-lateral pole. This CDR3 reads CASSSTGGKETQYF. As DNA, the CDR3 is TGTGCCAGCAGCTCCACCGGGGGGAAGGAGACCCAGTACTTC. The full variable domain, rest sourced from reference TRBV7-8 and TRBJ2-5, is GAGVSQSPRYKVAKRGQDVALRCDPISGHVSLFWYQQALGQGPEFLTYFQNEAQLDKSGLPSDRFFAERPEGSVSTLKIQRTQQEDSAVYLCASSSTGGKETQYFGPGTRLLVL.